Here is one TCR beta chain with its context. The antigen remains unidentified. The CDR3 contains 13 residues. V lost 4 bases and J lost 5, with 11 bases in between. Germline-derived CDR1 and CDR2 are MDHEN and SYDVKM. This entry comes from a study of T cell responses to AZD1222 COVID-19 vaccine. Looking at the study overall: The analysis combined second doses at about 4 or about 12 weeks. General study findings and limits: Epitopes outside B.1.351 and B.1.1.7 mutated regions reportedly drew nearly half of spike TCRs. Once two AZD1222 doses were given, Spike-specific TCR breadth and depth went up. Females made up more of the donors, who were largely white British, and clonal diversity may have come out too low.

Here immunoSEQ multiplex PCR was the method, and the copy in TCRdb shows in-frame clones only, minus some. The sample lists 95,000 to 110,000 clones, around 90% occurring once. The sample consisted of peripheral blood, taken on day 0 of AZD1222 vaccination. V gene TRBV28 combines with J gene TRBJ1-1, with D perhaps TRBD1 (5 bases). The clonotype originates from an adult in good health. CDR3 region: CASSSPQGTEAFF. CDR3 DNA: TGTGCCAGCAGTTCACCTCAGGGAACTGAAGCTTTCTTT.